The clone carrying this T cell receptor (beta chain) occurred once. Its antigen is unknown. Blood sampling took place at baseline, cycle 4 day 1, and cycle 7 day 1. The record originates from a study of OX40 agonist ivuxolimab in advanced cancers. Points from the study as a whole: Expanded clones were, on average, more numerous among CD8+ T cells than CD4+. The CD4+ and CD8+ T cells in the blood had expanded clonally by week 6 at 0.1 to 3.0 mg/kg.

Produced via immunoSEQ multiplex PCR; TCRdb's table is partial and in-frame only. The sample includes 80,000 to 95,000 clones, roughly nine tenths of them seen just once. The V gene lost 2 bases and the J gene lost 7 bases, with 8 bases spanning the gap. Germline CDR1 and CDR2: MNHEY and SMNVEV (reference sequence). The CDR3 has 12 residues. The J gene is TRBJ2-5, the V gene TRBV27; D gene uncertain. This receptor was identified in an adult with an advanced solid tumor such as melanoma, head and neck, liver or kidney cancer. Source: CD4+ or CD8+ T cells sorted from blood, taken in a trial of the OX40 agonist ivuxolimab. DNA for the CDR3: TGTGCCAGCAGTTTACTCCTGGGGACCCAGTACTTC. Its protein product is CASSLLLGTQYF.